These 14 T cell receptor beta chains originate from one sample sequenced in a study of blood T cell repertoires in COVID-19. The repertoire was sequenced with immunoSEQ multiplex PCR; TCRdb's copy has only in-frame clones and lacks some. The sample consists of roughly 100,000 clones, roughly 80% of them appearing once. Specimen: peripheral blood. The receptors derive from a woman aged 70-85 years with acute or convalescent COVID-19.

This chain's CDR3 is CASSTQGGGTEAFF. For the CDR3, the DNA is TGCGCCAGCAGCACCCAGGGCGGTGGGACTGAAGCTTTCTTT. The chain carries TRBV5-1 and TRBJ1-1, with D possibly matching TRBD1 (5 bases). Germline-derived CDR1 and CDR2 are SGHRS and YFSETQ. There are 14 residues in the CDR3. With 4 bases removed from V and 5 bases from J, the gap between germline ends came to 15 bases.

This chain links TRBV5-1 with TRBJ2-2, with 8 bases aligning to TRBD2. CDR3 length: 14 residues. V was clipped by 2 bases and J by 5 bases; unmatched bases: 2. CDR1 and CDR2 from the germline V gene are SGHRS and YFSETQ. The CDR3 loop is CASSFSGTTGELFF. CDR3 coding DNA: TGCGCCAGCAGCTTTAGCGGGACGACCGGGGAGCTGTTTTTT.

The V and J genes are TRBV7-9 and TRBJ1-2, with D uncertain. This CDR3 region has 13 residues. Deletions cut 1 base from V and 4 bases from J, with 7 bases between. Germline lookup yields CDR1 SEHNR and CDR2 FQNEAQ (reference sequence). CDR3 in amino acids: CASSLGGFYGYTF. For the CDR3, the DNA is TGTGCCAGCAGCTTAGGAGGGTTCTATGGCTACACCTTC.

The rearrangement joins TRBV19 to TRBJ2-1, with TRBD2 matching 11 bases. V was pared by 5 bases and J by 0 bases, with 6 bases of the junction left unmatched. The CDR3 runs to 17 residues. The germline gives CDR1 LNHDA, CDR2 SQIVND (reference sequence). The CDR3: CASSVAGGTFSYNEQFF. In DNA form, the CDR3 reads TGTGCCAGTAGTGTAGCGGGGGGGACCTTCTCCTACAATGAGCAGTTCTTC.

This clone was recorded only once. The J gene is TRBJ1-1, the V gene TRBV30; weak D call: TRBD1 (5 bases). Germline V lookup: CDR1 GTSNPN, CDR2 SVGIG (reference sequence). V dropped 2 bases and J dropped 1 base, with 11 bases sitting between them. The CDR3 consists of 14 residues. CDR3 loop: CAWSTRQPNTEAFF. CDR3 nucleotide sequence: TGTGCCTGGAGTACGAGACAGCCGAACACTGAAGCTTTCTTT. Full variable domain (rest looked up from reference TRBV30 and TRBJ1-1): SQTIHQWPATLVQPVGSPLSLECTVEGTSNPNLYWYRQAAGRGLQLLFYSVGIGQISSEVPQNLSASRPQDRQFILSSKKLLLSDSGFYLCAWSTRQPNTEAFFGQGTRLTVV.

V usage is TRBV2 and J usage is TRBJ2-7; 10 bases line up with TRBD1. Per germline, CDR1 SNHLY and CDR2 FYNNEI. The V segment lost 6 bases and the J segment 3 bases; nucleotides outside the gene matches: 8. This CDR3 contains 15 residues. CDR3 DNA: TGTGCCAGCAGGAGGACAGGGGGTCTTGGCTACGAGCAGTACTTC. It translates to CASRRTGGLGYEQYF.

The gene calls are TRBV6-1 and TRBJ2-3; 10 positions match TRBD1. Trimming took 1 base from V and 5 from J; bases not matched to a gene: 9. Germline lookup yields CDR1 MNHNS and CDR2 SASEGT. The CDR3 loop spans 17 amino acids. CDR3 region: CASSEGGGTGAVDTQYF. The DNA of the CDR3 is TGTGCCAGCAGTGAAGGAGGAGGGACAGGGGCGGTAGATACGCAGTATTTT.

This clone showed up just a few times. This chain links TRBV4-3 with TRBJ2-7; 8 bases are shared with TRBD1. Per the germline V gene, CDR1 is LGHNA and CDR2 is YSLEER. The V and J ends lost 4 bases and 0 bases, in that order; junction bases with no gene match: 2. This CDR3 is 14 amino acids long. The CDR3 is CASSRDRLSYEQYF. The CDR3 DNA reads as TGCGCCAGCAGCCGGGACAGGCTCTCCTACGAGCAGTACTTC.

The chain combines TRBV28 with TRBJ1-4, with 7 bases identical to TRBD1. Trimming cost V 6 bases and J 5 bases; bases outside gene matches: 6. Germline V lookup: CDR1 MDHEN, CDR2 SYDVKM. This CDR3 is 14 amino acids long. DNA for the CDR3: TGTGCCAGCAGGGCGGGACAGATGAATGAAAAACTGTTTTTT. It translates to CASRAGQMNEKLFF. The full variable domain, completed using reference TRBV28 and TRBJ1-4, is DVKVTQSSRYLVKRTGEKVFLECVQDMDHENMFWYRQDPGLGLRLIYFSYDVKMKEKGDIPEGYSVSREKKERFSLILESASTNQTSMYLCASRAGQMNEKLFFGSGTQLSVL.

The V and J genes are TRBV2 and TRBJ2-7; 10 nucleotides match TRBD1. J lost 2 bases, V lost 6 bases, and 4 bases had no gene match. The CDR3 is 14 amino acids. From germline, CDR1 is SNHLY and CDR2 FYNNEI. The CDR3 nucleotides read TGTGCCAGCAGCCGGGACAGGGGTCCCTACGAGCAGTACTTC. Translating it yields CASSRDRGPYEQYF.

This clone was seen only a few times. V is TRBV2 and J is TRBJ2-1; 7 bases are shared with TRBD1. V shed 7 bases and J 9 bases; nucleotides not matched to a gene: 9. Germline CDR1 SNHLY, CDR2 FYNNEI. The CDR3 spans 13 residues. CDR3 sequence: CASTPGGRAEQFF. In DNA, the CDR3 is TGTGCCAGCACCCCAGGGGGAAGGGCTGAGCAGTTCTTC.

The chain joins TRBV5-1 to TRBJ1-2; 7 nucleotides line up with TRBD1. The length of the CDR3 is 14 residues. The germline V gene encodes CDR1 SGHRS and CDR2 YFSETQ. The junction had 7 bases not matched to a gene; V was cut back by 2 bases and J by 6 bases. CDR3 sequence: CASSFGRDSHGYTF. CDR3 nucleotides: TGCGCCAGCAGCTTTGGGCGGGACAGCCATGGCTACACCTTC.

V gene TRBV28 combines with J gene TRBJ1-6; 7 bases are a match to TRBD1. The germline V gene has CDR1 MDHEN and CDR2 SYDVKM. The CDR3 consists of 16 residues. J lost 4 bases, V lost 7 bases, and 10 bases had no gene match. CDR3 DNA: TGTGCCAGCACTCTTGGGGGGACAGCGTATAATTCACCCCTCCACTTT. This encodes CASTLGGTAYNSPLHF.

This chain links TRBV7-9 with TRBJ2-5; TRBD1 agrees at 10 bases. The CDR3 contains 16 residues. The V segment lost 1 base and the J segment 5 bases; nucleotides outside the gene matches: 7. CDR1 and CDR2 (germline): SEHNR, FQNEAQ (reference sequence). The CDR3 sequence: CASSLGPTGGWETQYF. Here the CDR3 DNA reads TGTGCCAGCAGCTTAGGCCCGACAGGGGGCTGGGAGACCCAGTACTTC.